Each of the 27 T cell receptor beta chains below was sequenced from the same sample in a study of patients and donors after allogeneic stem cell transplantation. Each CDR3 protein gets one entry after TCRdb re-called the RT-PCR reads with MiXCR. The data contain some 960,000 distinct CDR3 sequences, about a sixth of them seen just once; the ten biggest clones take up around 5.5%. The sample consisted of blood, either unsorted or a sorted T cell fraction (not recorded which). These receptors were collected from a human donor who was either an allogeneic HSCT recipient or a stem cell or donor lymphocyte infusion donor (not recorded which). It is not recorded whose cells these are; they may come from a transplant donor.

V usage is TRBV20-1 and J usage is TRBJ1-2, with TRBD1 matching 7 bases. The CDR3 is 12 residues long. CDR1 and CDR2 (germline): DFQATT, SNEGSKA (reference sequence). Trimming took 6 bases from V and 4 from J; bases not matched to a gene: 5. The CDR3 reads CSATGEGYGYTF. CDR3 sequence (DNA): TGCAGTGCCACAGGGGAGGGCTATGGCTACACCTTC.

The chain has TRBV13 and TRBJ2-7; no clear D. The V gene lost 2 bases and the J gene lost 3 bases, with 11 bases spanning the gap. The CDR3 is 14 amino acids. Looked up from germline, CDR1 is PRHDT and CDR2 is FYEKMQ (reference sequence). The chain's CDR3 is CASSLRSQYYEQYF. DNA of the CDR3: TGTGCCAGCAGCTTAAGGAGCCAGTACTACGAGCAGTACTTC.

CDR3 residues: CASSHRHYEQYF. The DNA of the CDR3 is TGTGCCAGCAGTCACCGTCACTACGAGCAGTACTTC. The rearrangement joins TRBV7-2 to TRBJ2-7; the D is unclear. This CDR3 is built from 12 residues. Germline V gene sequence: CDR1 SGHTA, CDR2 FQGNSA. V shed 6 bases and J shed 3 bases, with 9 bases lying between them.

A few counts support this clonotype. CDR3 nucleotides: TGCGCCAGCAGCCAGGAGGGGGGGCTGTCAGATACGCAGTATTTT. Its translation: CASSQEGGLSDTQYF. The chain employs TRBV4-3 and TRBJ2-3; a weak D match, TRBD2 (7 bases). CDR1 LGHNA and CDR2 YSLEER come from the germline V gene. V shed 3 bases and J shed 4 bases, with 14 bases lying between them. This CDR3 is built from 15 residues.

This chain links TRBV13 with TRBJ1-4; unclear D gene. Germline V gene sequence: CDR1 PRHDT, CDR2 FYEKMQ (reference sequence). The CDR3 covers 13 residues. V lost 8 bases and J 6 bases, leaving 13 bases between the germline ends. The CDR3 loop reads CASGKGRDEKLFF. As DNA, the CDR3 is TGTGCCAGCGGAAAAGGGCGGGATGAAAAACTGTTTTTT.

The chain carries TRBV15 and TRBJ2-3; a possible D gene is TRBD2 (6 bases). The germline V gene has CDR1 LNHNV and CDR2 YYDKDF (reference sequence). V lost 3 bases, J lost 8 bases, and 15 bases lay in between. This CDR3 comprises 14 residues. CDR3 coding DNA: TGTGCCACCAGCAGGGCCGCTCTGGGGGGTACGCAGTATTTT. Protein sequence: CATSRAALGGTQYF.

The rearrangement joins TRBV3-1 to TRBJ2-1, with 13 bases matching TRBD2. This CDR3 spans 16 amino acids. After removal of 1 base from V and 7 bases from J, the junction contained 4 bases not matched to a gene. Germline lookup yields CDR1 LGHDT and CDR2 YNNKEL (reference sequence). CDR3 sequence reads: CASSQVGTSGINEQFF. The CDR3 DNA sequence: TGTGCCAGCAGCCAAGTAGGGACTAGCGGGATTAATGAGCAGTTCTTC.

This clonotype turned up a few times. The J gene is TRBJ2-7, the V gene TRBV12-3 or TRBV12-4; tentatively, D is TRBD1 (6 bases). The CDR3 spans 14 residues. V gave up 4 bases and J gave up 0 bases, with 10 bases separating them. The CDR3 DNA is TGTGCCAGCAGTTCCCCGGACAGCTCCTACGAGCAGTACTTC. Translating it yields CASSSPDSSYEQYF.

The rearrangement links TRBV12-3 or TRBV12-4 to TRBJ2-5; D gene ambiguous. The CDR3 totals 14 residues. V gave up 5 bases and J gave up 4 bases, with 14 bases separating them. CDR3 coding DNA: TGTGCCAGCAGTCCATCCGACACCTTAGAGACCCAGTACTTC. It is translated as CASSPSDTLETQYF.

The genes are TRBV3-1 and TRBJ2-1, with TRBD2 matching 7 bases. CDR3 size: 15 residues. CDR1 and CDR2 (germline): LGHDT, YNNKEL (reference sequence). J gave up 4 bases and V 4 bases, and 7 bases lay outside the gene matches. CDR3 residues: CASSPRGVLYNEQFF. CDR3 bases: TGTGCCAGCAGCCCCCGGGGGGTTCTTTACAATGAGCAGTTCTTC.

This chain connects TRBV27 to TRBJ2-7, with 16 bases identical to TRBD2. The trim removed 3 bases at V and 2 bases at J, leaving 1 base unmatched. The CDR3 runs 16 residues. CDR1 and CDR2 (germline): MNHEY, SMNVEV (reference sequence). CDR3 nucleotide sequence: TGTGCCAGCAGTTTGGGGACTAGCGGGAGGGCCTACGAGCAGTACTTC. Its translation is CASSLGTSGRAYEQYF.

The rearrangement uses TRBV4-1 and TRBJ1-2; D is undetermined. This CDR3 comprises 11 residues. The V end lost 1 base, the J end lost 8 bases, and 5 bases lay between the germline ends. Germline V gene lookup returns CDR1 MGHRA and CDR2 YSYEKL. The CDR3 reads CASSQVGGYTF. Written as DNA, the CDR3 is TGCGCCAGCAGCCAAGTTGGAGGCTACACCTTC.

This chain links TRBV7-2 with TRBJ1-5; no definite D call. Looked up from germline, CDR1 is SGHTA and CDR2 is FQGNSA. V lost 4 bases to trimming and J lost 1 base, with 5 bases between them. The CDR3 is 13 residues long. The CDR3 nucleotides are TGTGCCAGCAGCTCTGGGAGCAATCAGCCCCAGCATTTT. This encodes CASSSGSNQPQHF. Combining the CDR3 with reference TRBV7-2 and TRBJ1-5 gives the whole variable domain GAGVSQSPSNKVTEKGKDVELRCDPISGHTALYWYRQSLGQGLEFLIYFQGNSAPDKSGLPSDRFSAERTGGSVSTLTIQRTQQEDSAVYLCASSSGSNQPQHFGDGTRLSIL.

V is TRBV5-1 and J is TRBJ2-1; TRBD1 matches at 9 bases. This CDR3 spans 15 amino acids. The V segment lost 3 bases and the J segment 8 bases; nucleotides outside the gene matches: 9. Looked up from germline, CDR1 is SGHRS and CDR2 is YFSETQ. The CDR3 is CASSWRDRVTDEQFF. The DNA of the CDR3 is TGCGCCAGCAGCTGGAGGGACAGGGTTACCGATGAGCAGTTCTTC.

The sample holds a few counts of this clonotype. The chain links TRBV4-2 to TRBJ2-1; D may be TRBD2 (7 bases). With 0 bases removed from V and 2 bases from J, the gap between germline ends came to 14 bases. Per germline, CDR1 LGHNA and CDR2 YNFKEQ. This CDR3 comprises 17 residues. The CDR3 reads CASSQDWGGGAYNEQFF. CDR3 coding DNA: TGTGCCAGCAGCCAAGATTGGGGGGGGGGCGCCTACAATGAGCAGTTCTTC.

Only a few counts were recorded for this clonotype. The chain uses TRBV20-1 and TRBJ1-5; tentatively, D is TRBD1 (5 bases). Trimming took off 0 bases at V and 5 bases at J, with 17 bases between the two ends. Per the germline V gene, CDR1 is DFQATT and CDR2 is SNEGSKA (reference sequence). The CDR3 has 16 amino acids. The CDR3 DNA reads TGCAGTGCTAGAGATCTAGTGTGGGGGTTAGATCAGCCCCAGCATTTT. It is translated as CSARDLVWGLDQPQHF.

This sequence joins TRBV18 and TRBJ2-6; no clear D gene. The V end lost 5 bases, the J end lost 4 bases, and 12 bases lay between the germline ends. The germline gives CDR1 KGHSH, CDR2 LQKENI. CDR3 length: 15 amino acids. CDR3 protein: CASSSRMDGANVLTF. Here the CDR3 DNA reads TGTGCCAGCTCATCCCGAATGGACGGGGCCAACGTCCTGACTTTC.

The chain employs TRBV6-1 and TRBJ1-6; D gene ambiguous. V dropped 6 bases and J dropped 7 bases, with 13 bases sitting between them. The CDR3 runs to 14 residues. Germline CDR1 and CDR2: MNHNS and SASEGT. The CDR3 protein is CASSREGNNSPLHF. CDR3 sequence (DNA): TGTGCCAGCAGCCGAGAGGGCAACAATTCACCCCTCCACTTT.

This clonotype was counted between two and nine times. The chain recombines TRBV29-1 with TRBJ1-5, with D perhaps TRBD1 (5 bases). This CDR3 contains 13 residues. CDR1 and CDR2 from the germline V gene are SQVTM and ANQGSEA. The V gene lost 1 base and the J gene lost 7 bases, with 11 bases spanning the gap. The CDR3 nucleotides are TGCAGCGTTGAAGGGACGGGGGGGCAGCCCCAGCATTTT. It yields the protein CSVEGTGGQPQHF.

This clonotype showed up many times. The CDR3 reads CASSLALGQPQHF. The CDR3 DNA is TGTGCCAGCAGTTTAGCGTTAGGCCAGCCCCAGCATTTT. V usage is TRBV12-3 or TRBV12-4 and J usage is TRBJ1-5, with D unclear. Trimming left V 0 bases short and J 7 bases short, with 7 bases between. The CDR3 contains 13 residues.

This clonotype was picked up a small number of times. The rearrangement joins TRBV12-3 or TRBV12-4 to TRBJ1-5; 11 positions agree with TRBD1. After removal of 7 bases from V and 7 bases from J, the junction contained 6 bases not matched to a gene. The CDR3 runs 14 residues. The CDR3 spells CASTLGQGGQPQHF. CDR3 coding DNA: TGTGCCAGCACCTTGGGACAGGGGGGGCAGCCCCAGCATTTT.

This clonotype was picked up a small number of times. The CDR3 reads CASNPGRDTDTQYF. The CDR3 nucleotides are TGTGCCAGCAACCCAGGACGGGACACAGATACGCAGTATTTT. This chain links TRBV9 with TRBJ2-3, with D perhaps TRBD2 (5 bases). The CDR3 sequence is 14 residues long. Germline V gene lookup returns CDR1 SGDLS and CDR2 YYNGEE. The germline V and J ends were trimmed by 6 bases and 2 bases, with 13 bases remaining between them.

CDR3 amino acids: CSATGTGKSSYNSPLHF. The CDR3 bases are TGCAGTGCTACCGGGACAGGGAAGAGCTCCTATAATTCACCCCTCCACTTT. This chain links TRBV20-1 with TRBJ1-6; 9 positions match TRBD1. Germline loops: CDR1 DFQATT, CDR2 SNEGSKA (reference sequence). V was clipped by 4 bases and J by 0 bases; unmatched bases: 7. The CDR3 has 17 amino acids.

For the CDR3, the DNA is TGTGCCAGCACCTTTCGTTTGGCGGGAGGGGGTGGCTACACCTTC. Its translation: CASTFRLAGGGGYTF. The chain links TRBV27 to TRBJ1-2; D perhaps matches TRBD1 (6 bases). Germline V lookup: CDR1 MNHEY, CDR2 SMNVEV (reference sequence). Trimming took 7 bases from V and 7 from J, leaving 22 bases between them. The CDR3 consists of 15 residues.

This clonotype has a single count. The chain employs TRBV24-1 and TRBJ2-6; TRBD1 aligns across 7 bases. Germline values: CDR1 KGHDR, CDR2 SFDVKD. The V gene end was trimmed by 4 bases and the J gene end by 3 bases; junction bases not matched to a gene: 8. This CDR3 has 17 amino acids. The CDR3, as DNA: TGTGCCACCAGTGACACTACAAGGGGGCATGGGGCCAACGTCCTGACTTTC. This codes for CATSDTTRGHGANVLTF.

The V gene is TRBV6-1, the J gene TRBJ2-7, with 11 bases fitting TRBD2. The CDR3 length is 14 residues. Per the germline V gene, CDR1 is MNHNS and CDR2 is SASEGT. V dropped 7 bases and J dropped 6; count of bases not matched to a gene: 8. CDR3 region: CASTLLAGESEQYF. The CDR3 coding sequence is TGTGCCAGCACCCTACTAGCGGGAGAATCCGAGCAGTACTTC.

This clonotype was seen a few times. The chain uses TRBV28 and TRBJ1-1; the D gene is possibly TRBD1 (5 bases). From germline, CDR1 is MDHEN and CDR2 SYDVKM. The germline V and J ends were trimmed by 3 bases and 5 bases, with 19 bases remaining between them. The CDR3 runs 16 residues. CDR3 DNA: TGTGCCAGCAGTTTGCTTCCAGGGCAGGGATTGACTGAAGCTTTCTTT. This encodes CASSLLPGQGLTEAFF.